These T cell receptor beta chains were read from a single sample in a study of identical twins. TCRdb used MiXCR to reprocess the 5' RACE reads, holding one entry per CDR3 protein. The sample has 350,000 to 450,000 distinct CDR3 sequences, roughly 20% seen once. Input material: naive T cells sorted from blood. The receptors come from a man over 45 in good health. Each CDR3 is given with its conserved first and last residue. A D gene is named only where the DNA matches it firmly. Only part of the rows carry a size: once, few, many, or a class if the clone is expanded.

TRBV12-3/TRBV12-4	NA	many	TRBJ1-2	TGTGCCAGCAGTGCGGGACAAGGGATCTATGGCTACACCTTC	CASSAGQGIYGYTF
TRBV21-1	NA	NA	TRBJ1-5	TGTGCCAGCAGCAAAGAAAGGCCAGGGGGCTTGAGTAGCAATCAGCCCCAGCATTTT	CASSKERPGGLSSNQPQHF
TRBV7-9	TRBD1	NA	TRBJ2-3	TGTGCCAGCAGCCCGGGACAGGGCAATGCGCAGTATTTT	CASSPGQGNAQYF
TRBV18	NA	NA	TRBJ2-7	TGTGCCAGCTCACCATTGGGGGACCAGCAGTACTTC	CASSPLGDQQYF
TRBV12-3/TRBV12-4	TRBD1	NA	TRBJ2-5	TGTGCCAGCAGTTTACCAGGGGGCGCGGAGACCCAGTACTTC	CASSLPGGAETQYF
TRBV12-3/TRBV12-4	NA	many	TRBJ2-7	TGTGCCAGCAGTTTATGGGGAATTTCCTACGAGCAGTACTTC	CASSLWGISYEQYF
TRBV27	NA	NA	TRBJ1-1	TGTGCCAGCAGCTTCTCGCAGGGGAACACTGAAGCTTTCTTT	CASSFSQGNTEAFF
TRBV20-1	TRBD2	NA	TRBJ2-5	TGCAGTGCTAGAGGTAGCGGGGGGCCACGGGAGACCCAGTACTTC	CSARGSGGPRETQYF
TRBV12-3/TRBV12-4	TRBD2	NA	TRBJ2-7	TGTGCCAGCACCCTCGGGGCAGCGGGGATCTCCTACGAGCAGTACTTC	CASTLGAAGISYEQYF
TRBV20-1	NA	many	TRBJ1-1	TGCAGTGCTAGCCCGGGCGGTGAAGCTTTCTTT	CSASPGGEAFF
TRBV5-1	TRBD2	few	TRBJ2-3	TGCGCCAGCAGCTTTTGGACTAGCGGCACAGATACGCAGTATTTT	CASSFWTSGTDTQYF
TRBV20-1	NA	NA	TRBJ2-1	TGCAGTGCCCCTAGCGGAGGGGGAGTTATGAATGAGCAGTTCTTC	CSAPSGGGVMNEQFF
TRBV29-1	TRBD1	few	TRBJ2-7	TGCAGCGTTGGGTGGGGTCAGGGGGCCTACGAGCAGTACTTC	CSVGWGQGAYEQYF
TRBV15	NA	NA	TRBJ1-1	TGTGCCACCAGCAGAGATCCGGGGTCCACTGAAGCTTTCTTT	CATSRDPGSTEAFF
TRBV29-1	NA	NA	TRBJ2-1	TGCAGCGCGCGGCGGGGCCTGGGGGATGAGCAGTTCTTC	CSARRGLGDEQFF
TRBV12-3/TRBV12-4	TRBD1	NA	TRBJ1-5	TGTGCCAGCAGTTTAGATTGGGCCAGGGGGGTTAGTGGCAATCAGCCCCAGCATTTT	CASSLDWARGVSGNQPQHF
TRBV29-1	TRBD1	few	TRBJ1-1	TGCAGCGTGGCACAGGGGGGCGCTGAAGCTTTCTTT	CSVAQGGAEAFF
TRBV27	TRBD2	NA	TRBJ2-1	TGTGCCAGCCGTCAGCGGGGGGGTATTAGGCCCTCCTACAATGAGCAGTTCTTC	CASRQRGGIRPSYNEQFF
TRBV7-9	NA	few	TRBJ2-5	TGTGCCAGCAGCCCAGACAGGGCCCGGGAGGAGACCCAGTACTTC	CASSPDRAREETQYF
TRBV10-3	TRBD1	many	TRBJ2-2	TGTGCCATCAGCCCGGGACAGGTCTCCCCCGGGGAGCTGTTTTTT	CAISPGQVSPGELFF
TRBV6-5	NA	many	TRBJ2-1	TGTGCCAGCAGTGCGGCCGGCGATGAGCAGTTCTTC	CASSAAGDEQFF
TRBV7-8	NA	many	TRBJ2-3	TGTGCCAGCAGCGAAGGACCAGATACGCAGTATTTT	CASSEGPDTQYF
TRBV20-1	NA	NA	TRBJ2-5	TGCAGTGCTAACCCACGGGCGGGGGCCCAAGAGACCCAGTACTTC	CSANPRAGAQETQYF
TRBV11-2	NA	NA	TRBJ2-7	TGTGCCAGCAGCTCTAGAGTCAACGAGCAGTACTTC	CASSSRVNEQYF
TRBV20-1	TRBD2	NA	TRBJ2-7	TGCAGTGCTAGTGCTAGCGGGGTCCCACCCCGTACCTACGAGCAGTACTTC	CSASASGVPPRTYEQYF